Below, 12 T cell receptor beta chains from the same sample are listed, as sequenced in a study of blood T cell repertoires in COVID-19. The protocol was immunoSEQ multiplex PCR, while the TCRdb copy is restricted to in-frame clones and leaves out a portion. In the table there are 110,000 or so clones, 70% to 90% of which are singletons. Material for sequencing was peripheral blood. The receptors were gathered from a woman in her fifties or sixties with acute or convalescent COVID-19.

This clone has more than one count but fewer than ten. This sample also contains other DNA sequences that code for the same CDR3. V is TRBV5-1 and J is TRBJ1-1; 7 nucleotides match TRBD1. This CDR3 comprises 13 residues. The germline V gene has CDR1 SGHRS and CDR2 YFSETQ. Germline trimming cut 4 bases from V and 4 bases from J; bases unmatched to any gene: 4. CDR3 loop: CASSPSGGTEAFF. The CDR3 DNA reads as TGCGCCAGCAGCCCGTCAGGGGGCACTGAAGCTTTCTTT.

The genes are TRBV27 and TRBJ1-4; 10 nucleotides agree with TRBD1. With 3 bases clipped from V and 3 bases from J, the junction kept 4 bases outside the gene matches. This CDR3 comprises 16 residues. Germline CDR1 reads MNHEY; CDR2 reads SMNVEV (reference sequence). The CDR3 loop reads CASSFDRGRANEKLFF. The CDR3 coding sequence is TGTGCCAGCAGTTTTGACAGGGGGCGAGCTAATGAAAAACTGTTTTTT.

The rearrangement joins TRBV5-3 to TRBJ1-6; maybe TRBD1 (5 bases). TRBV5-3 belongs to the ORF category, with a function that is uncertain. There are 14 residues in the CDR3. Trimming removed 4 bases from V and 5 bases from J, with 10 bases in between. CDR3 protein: CARSRTIDNSPLHF. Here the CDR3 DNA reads TGTGCCAGAAGCCGGACAATAGATAATTCACCCCTCCACTTT.

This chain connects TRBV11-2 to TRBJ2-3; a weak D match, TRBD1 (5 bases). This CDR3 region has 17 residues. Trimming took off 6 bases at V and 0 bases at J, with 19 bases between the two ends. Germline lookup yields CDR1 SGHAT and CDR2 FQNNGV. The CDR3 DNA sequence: TGTGCCAGCAGTCCTCTTAACGGACACCCGAGCACAGATACGCAGTATTTT. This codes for CASSPLNGHPSTDTQYF.

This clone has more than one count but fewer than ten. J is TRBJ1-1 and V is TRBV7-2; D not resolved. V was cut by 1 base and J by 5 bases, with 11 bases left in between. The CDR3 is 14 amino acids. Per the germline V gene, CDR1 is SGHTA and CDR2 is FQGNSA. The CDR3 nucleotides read TGTGCCAGCAGCTTAGTCGTGGGCTGGACTGAAGCTTTCTTT. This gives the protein CASSLVVGWTEAFF.

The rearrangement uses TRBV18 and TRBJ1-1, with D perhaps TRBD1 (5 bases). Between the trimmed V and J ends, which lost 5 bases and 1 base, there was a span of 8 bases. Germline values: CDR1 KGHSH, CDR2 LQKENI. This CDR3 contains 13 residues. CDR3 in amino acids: CASSIDRNTEAFF. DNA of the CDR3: TGTGCCAGCTCAATAGACAGGAACACTGAAGCTTTCTTT.

CDR3: CASSLLTGSSYEQYF. For the CDR3, the DNA is TGTGCCAGCAGCCTACTGACGGGGAGCTCCTACGAGCAGTACTTC. The gene calls are TRBV11-2 and TRBJ2-7; the D gene is possibly TRBD2 (5 bases). The V end lost 5 bases, the J end lost 0 bases, and 14 bases lay between the germline ends. The CDR3 extends over 15 amino acids. The germline gives CDR1 SGHAT, CDR2 FQNNGV.

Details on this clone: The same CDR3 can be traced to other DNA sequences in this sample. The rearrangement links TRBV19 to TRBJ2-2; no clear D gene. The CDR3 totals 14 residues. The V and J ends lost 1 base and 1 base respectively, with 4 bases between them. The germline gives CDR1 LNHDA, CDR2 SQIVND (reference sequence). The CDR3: CASSIGQNTGELFF. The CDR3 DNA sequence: TGTGCCAGTAGTATAGGGCAGAACACCGGGGAGCTGTTTTTT.

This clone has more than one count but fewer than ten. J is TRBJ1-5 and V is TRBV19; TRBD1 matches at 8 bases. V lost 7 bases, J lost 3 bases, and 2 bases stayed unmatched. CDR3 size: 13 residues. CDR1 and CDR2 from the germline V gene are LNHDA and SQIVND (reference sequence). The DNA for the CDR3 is TGTGCCAGTACCAGGGGGCTCAATCAGCCCCAGCATTTT. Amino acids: CASTRGLNQPQHF.

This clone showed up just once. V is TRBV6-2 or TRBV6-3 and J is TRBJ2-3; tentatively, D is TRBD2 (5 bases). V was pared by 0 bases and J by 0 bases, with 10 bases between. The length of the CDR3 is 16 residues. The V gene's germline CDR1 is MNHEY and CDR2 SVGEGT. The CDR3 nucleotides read TGTGCCAGCAGTTACTCTTCGGAGGCAAGCACAGATACGCAGTATTTT. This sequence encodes CASSYSSEASTDTQYF.

The CDR3 bases are TGCGCCAGCAGCTTTCAGGGCGCAGGGGGCCTCTACGAGCAGTACTTC. As protein: CASSFQGAGGLYEQYF. This chain joins TRBV5-1 and TRBJ2-7, with 8 bases identical to TRBD1. Germline trimming cut 2 bases from V and 3 bases from J; bases unmatched to any gene: 10. Per germline, CDR1 SGHRS and CDR2 YFSETQ. This CDR3 contains 16 residues.

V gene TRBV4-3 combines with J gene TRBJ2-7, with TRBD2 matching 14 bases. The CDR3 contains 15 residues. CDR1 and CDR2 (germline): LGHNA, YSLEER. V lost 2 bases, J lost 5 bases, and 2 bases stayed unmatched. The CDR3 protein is CASSQLGLAGDEQYF. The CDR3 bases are TGCGCCAGCAGCCAACTGGGACTAGCGGGAGACGAGCAGTACTTC.